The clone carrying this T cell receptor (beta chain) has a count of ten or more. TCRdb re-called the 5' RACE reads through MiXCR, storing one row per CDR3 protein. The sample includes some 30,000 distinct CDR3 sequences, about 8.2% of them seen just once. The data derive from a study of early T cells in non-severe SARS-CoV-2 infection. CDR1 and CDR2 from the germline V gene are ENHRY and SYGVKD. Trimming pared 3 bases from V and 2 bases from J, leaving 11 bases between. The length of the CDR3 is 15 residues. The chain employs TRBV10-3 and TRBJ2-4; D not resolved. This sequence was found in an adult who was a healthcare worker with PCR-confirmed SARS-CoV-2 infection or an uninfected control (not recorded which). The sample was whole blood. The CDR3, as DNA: TGTGCCATCAGTGATGTCCAGCTATCCAAAAACATTCAGTACTTC. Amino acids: CAISDVQLSKNIQYF.